This T cell receptor (beta chain) was sequenced for a study of T cell responses to AZD1222 COVID-19 vaccine. Produced via immunoSEQ multiplex PCR; TCRdb's table is partial and in-frame only. In the table there are over 100,000 clones, approximately 91% of which are singletons. The sample here was peripheral blood, taken 28 days after the second AZD1222 dose. The receptor was derived from an adult who received the AZD1222 COVID-19 vaccine.

The DNA for the CDR3 is TGTGCCAGCAGTGAAGGGGGAGCTGGCTACACCTTC. As protein: CASSEGGAGYTF. The chain uses TRBV25-1 and TRBJ1-2, with D perhaps matching TRBD1 (5 bases). Germline V CDR1 and CDR2: MGHDK, SYGVNS. The CDR3 extends over 12 amino acids. V was cut by 2 bases and J by 7 bases, with 8 bases left in between.